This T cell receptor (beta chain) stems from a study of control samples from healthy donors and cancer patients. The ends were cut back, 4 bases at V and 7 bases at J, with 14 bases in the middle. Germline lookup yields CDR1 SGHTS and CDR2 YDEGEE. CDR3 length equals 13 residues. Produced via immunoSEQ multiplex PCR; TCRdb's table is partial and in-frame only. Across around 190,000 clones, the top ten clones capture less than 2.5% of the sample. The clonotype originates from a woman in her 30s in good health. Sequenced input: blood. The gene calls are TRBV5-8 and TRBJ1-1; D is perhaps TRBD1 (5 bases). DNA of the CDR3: TGTGCCAGCAGCATGACAGAATCTATTGAAGCTTTCTTT. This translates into CASSMTESIEAFF.